This passage covers 5 T cell receptor beta chains from one sample sequenced in a study of CD8+ T cells in alopecia areata. cDNA prepared by RNA extraction and subsequent reverse transcription served as the template for sequencing. Assay used: immunoSEQ multiplex PCR; TCRdb lists only in-frame clones, some missing. The table records 150,000 to 250,000 clones, about 60% of them present only once. This sample's treatment: oral pan-JAK inhibitor, 5-10 mg twice daily. Sequenced material: CD4+ T cells sorted from blood, taken at week 4, from a patient treated with tofacitinib. These receptors were taken from a human donor with alopecia areata.

This clone turned up a few times. The rearrangement joins TRBV7-2 to TRBJ2-7; 7 bases line up with TRBD2. Germline CDR1 is SGHTA and CDR2 is FQGNSA. Trimming removed 5 bases from V and 2 bases from J; junction bases left unmatched: 15. The CDR3 runs 17 residues. Here the CDR3 reads CASSLRASSGEPYEQYF. CDR3 bases: TGTGCCAGCAGCCTCCGGGCCTCTAGCGGCGAACCCTACGAGCAGTACTTC.

This sequence joins TRBV23-1 and TRBJ1-2; no clear D gene. TRBV23-1 falls under the ORF class, with uncertain function. This CDR3 region has 12 residues. Trimming removed 2 bases at V and 4 bases at J, with 5 bases between. The CDR3 protein is CASSQAAYGYTF. DNA for the CDR3: TGCGCCAGCAGTCAAGCGGCCTATGGCTACACCTTC.

This rearrangement joins TRBV9 to TRBJ2-6, with 7 bases identical to TRBD1. Germline V lookup: CDR1 SGDLS, CDR2 YYNGEE. This CDR3 region has 17 residues. J gave up 0 bases and V 4 bases, and 7 bases lay outside the gene matches. This CDR3 is CASSPWGQISGANVLTF. As DNA, the CDR3 is TGTGCCAGCAGCCCTTGGGGACAGATCTCTGGGGCCAACGTCCTGACTTTC.

The genes are TRBV30 and TRBJ1-3, with D unresolved. Trimming took off 0 bases at V and 0 bases at J, with 9 bases between the two ends. This CDR3 region has 15 residues. From germline, CDR1 is GTSNPN and CDR2 SVGIG (reference sequence). In DNA form, the CDR3 reads TGTGCCTGGAGTGTGGGCAGCCCCTCTGGAAACACCATATATTTT. This translates into CAWSVGSPSGNTIYF.

This rearrangement joins TRBV2 to TRBJ2-6; weak D call: TRBD1 (6 bases). Germline CDR1 is SNHLY and CDR2 is FYNNEI. The CDR3 loop spans 16 amino acids. The V end was cut by 2 bases, the J end by 2 bases, with 10 bases between. In DNA form, the CDR3 reads TGTGCCAGCAGTGAACGACGGACAGCTGGGGCCAACGTCCTGACTTTC. It encodes CASSERRTAGANVLTF.